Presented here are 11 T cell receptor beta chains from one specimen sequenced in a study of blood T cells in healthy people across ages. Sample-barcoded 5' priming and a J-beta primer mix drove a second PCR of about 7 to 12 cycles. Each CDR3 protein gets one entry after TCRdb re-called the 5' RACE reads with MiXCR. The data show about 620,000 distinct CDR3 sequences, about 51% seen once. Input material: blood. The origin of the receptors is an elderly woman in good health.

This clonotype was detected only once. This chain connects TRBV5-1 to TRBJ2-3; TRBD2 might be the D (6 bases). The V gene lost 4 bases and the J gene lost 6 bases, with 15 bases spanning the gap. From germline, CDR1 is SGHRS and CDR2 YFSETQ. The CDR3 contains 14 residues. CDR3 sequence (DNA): TGCGCCAGCAGCAAAAACACGGGGGTGGATACGCAGTATTTT. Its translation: CASSKNTGVDTQYF.

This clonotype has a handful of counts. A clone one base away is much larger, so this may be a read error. CDR3 DNA sequence: TGTGCCAGCAGTTACAGGGAGTTTCGAGGAGAGACCCAGTACTTC. It translates to CASSYREFRGETQYF. This sequence joins TRBV6-6 and TRBJ2-5, with D tentatively TRBD2 (5 bases). Germline V gene lookup returns CDR1 MNHNY and CDR2 SVGAGI (reference sequence). The CDR3 contains 15 residues. V was cut by 2 bases and J by 4 bases, with 14 bases left in between.

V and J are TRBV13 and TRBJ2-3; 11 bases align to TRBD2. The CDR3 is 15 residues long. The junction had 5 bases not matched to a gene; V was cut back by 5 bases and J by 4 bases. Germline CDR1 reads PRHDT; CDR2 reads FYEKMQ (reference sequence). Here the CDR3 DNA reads TGTGCCAGCAGCACTAGGACTAGCGGGTCAGATACGCAGTATTTT. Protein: CASSTRTSGSDTQYF. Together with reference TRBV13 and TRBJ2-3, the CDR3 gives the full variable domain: AAGVIQSPRHLIKEKRETATLKCYPIPRHDTVYWYQQGPGQDPQFLISFYEKMQSDKGSIPDRFSAQQFSDYHSELNMSSLELGDSALYFCASSTRTSGSDTQYFGPGTRLTVL.

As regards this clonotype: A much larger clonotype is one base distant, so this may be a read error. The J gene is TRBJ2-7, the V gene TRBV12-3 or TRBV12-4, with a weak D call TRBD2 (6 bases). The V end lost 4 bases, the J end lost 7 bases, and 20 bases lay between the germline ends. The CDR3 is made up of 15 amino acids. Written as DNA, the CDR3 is TGTGCCAGCAGTTCAGCCCGGACTACCTACAATGAGCAGTACTTC. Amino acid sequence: CASSSARTTYNEQYF.

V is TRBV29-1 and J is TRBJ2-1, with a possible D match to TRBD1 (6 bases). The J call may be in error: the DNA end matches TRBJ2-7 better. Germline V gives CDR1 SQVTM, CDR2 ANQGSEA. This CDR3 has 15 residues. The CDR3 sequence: CSVYYRDGPIYEQYF. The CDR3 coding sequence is TGCAGCGTTTATTACAGGGACGGGCCAATCTACGAGCAGTACTTC.

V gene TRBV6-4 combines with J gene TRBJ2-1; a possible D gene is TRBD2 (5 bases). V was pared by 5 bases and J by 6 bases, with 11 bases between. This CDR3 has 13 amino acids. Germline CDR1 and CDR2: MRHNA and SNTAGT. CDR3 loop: CASSSDSRNEQFF. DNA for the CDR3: TGTGCCAGCAGTTCGGACTCCCGCAATGAGCAGTTCTTC.

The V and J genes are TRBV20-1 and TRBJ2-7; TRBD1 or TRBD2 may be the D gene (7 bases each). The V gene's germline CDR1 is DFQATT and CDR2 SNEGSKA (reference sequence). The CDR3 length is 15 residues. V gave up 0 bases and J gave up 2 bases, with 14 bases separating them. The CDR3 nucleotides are TGCAGTGCTAGAGATGCACAGGGGACTACCTACGAGCAGTACTTC. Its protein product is CSARDAQGTTYEQYF.

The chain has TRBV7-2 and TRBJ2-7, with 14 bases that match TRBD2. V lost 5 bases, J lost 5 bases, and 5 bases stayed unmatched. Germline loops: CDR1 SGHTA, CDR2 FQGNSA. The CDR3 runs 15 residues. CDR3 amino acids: CASSPWTSGRHEQYF. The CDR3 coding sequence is TGTGCCAGCAGCCCGTGGACTAGCGGGAGGCACGAGCAGTACTTC.

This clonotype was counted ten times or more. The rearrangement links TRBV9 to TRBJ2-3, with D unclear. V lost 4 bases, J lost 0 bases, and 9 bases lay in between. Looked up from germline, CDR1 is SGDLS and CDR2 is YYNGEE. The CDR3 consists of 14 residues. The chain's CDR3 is CASSPSSSTDTQYF. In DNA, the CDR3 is TGTGCCAGCAGCCCCAGTTCCAGCACAGATACGCAGTATTTT.

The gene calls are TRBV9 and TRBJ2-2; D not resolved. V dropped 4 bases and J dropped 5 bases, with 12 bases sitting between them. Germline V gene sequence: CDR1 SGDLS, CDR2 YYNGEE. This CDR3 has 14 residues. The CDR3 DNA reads TGTGCCAGCAGCCATACTACCACAACCGGGGAGCTGTTTTTT. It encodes CASSHTTTTGELFF.

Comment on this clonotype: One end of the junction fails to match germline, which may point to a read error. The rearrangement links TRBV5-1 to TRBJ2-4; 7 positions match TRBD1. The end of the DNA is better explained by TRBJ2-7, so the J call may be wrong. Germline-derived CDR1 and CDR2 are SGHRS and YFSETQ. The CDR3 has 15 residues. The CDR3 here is CTSSFALGQYYEQYF. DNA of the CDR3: TGCACCAGCAGCTTCGCCCTGGGACAGTATTACGAGCAGTACTTC.